This T cell receptor (beta chain) originates from a study of T cell responses to AZD1222 COVID-19 vaccine. Study-wide background: Pooled samples include second doses given at about 4 or 12 weeks. Notes on the study in general: At 160-218 and 743-854, vaccine-associated CD4 TCRs were dominant, and they spanned spike. At study baseline, merely six AZD1222 recipients were seropositive.

Produced via immunoSEQ multiplex PCR; TCRdb's table is partial and in-frame only. The repertoire holds 150,000 to 200,000 clones, with 92% as singletons. The V gene end was trimmed by 3 bases and the J gene end by 4 bases; junction bases not matched to a gene: 5. CDR1 is PRHDT and CDR2 is FYEKMQ in the germline V gene (reference sequence). The CDR3 consists of 14 residues. About this clone itself: What it recognizes is unknown.

This rearrangement joins TRBV13 to TRBJ1-2, with 7 bases identical to TRBD1. The sample consisted of peripheral blood, taken on day 0 of AZD1222 vaccination. This receptor was taken from an adult in good health. For the CDR3, the DNA is TGTGCCAGCAGCTTTAACAGGGGCGGCTATGGCTACACCTTC. Its protein is CASSFNRGGYGYTF. Drawing the rest from reference TRBV13 and TRBJ1-2, the complete variable domain is AAGVIQSPRHLIKEKRETATLKCYPIPRHDTVYWYQQGPGQDPQFLISFYEKMQSDKGSIPDRFSAQQFSDYHSELNMSSLELGDSALYFCASSFNRGGYGYTFGSGTRLTVV.